This record covers a single T cell receptor (beta chain). Antigen specificity is unknown. Between the trimmed V and J ends, which lost 6 bases and 6 bases, there was a span of 14 bases. From germline, CDR1 is MNHEY and CDR2 SMNVEV (reference sequence). CDR3 size: 14 residues. This sample is part of a study of cytomegalovirus exposure and HLA in healthy donors. Findings and caveats of the study: There were some public TCRs occurring in many donors, but most TCR sequences were rare.

PCR was performed using 60 Vbeta and 13 Jbeta primers. Data came from immunoSEQ multiplex PCR; TCRdb stores just in-frame clones and leaves some out. Here the sample spans 90,000 to 150,000 clones, more than 60% being singletons. This TCR came from a woman between 40 and 55 years old in good health and CMV-seronegative. Sequencing was performed on PBMCs. The chain recombines TRBV27 with TRBJ2-2, with D possibly being TRBD2 (6 bases). In DNA, the CDR3 is TGTGCCAGCAGGGAGGAGGGGCGCGCCGGGGAGCTGTTTTTT. This encodes CASREEGRAGELFF.